This T cell receptor (beta chain) was captured in a study of shared clonotypes between healthy human individuals. Study background: CD4 naive and memory got three plates each, CD8 naive two, CD8 memory one. Findings and caveats of the study: Several donors showed sharing of approximately 5% of naive CD4 clonotypes.

Remarks on this clone: What it binds is unknown.

Trimming cost V 6 bases and J 9 bases; bases outside gene matches: 12. CDR3 length: 14 residues. From germline, CDR1 is MDHEN and CDR2 SYDVKM. Data came from immunoSEQ multiplex PCR; TCRdb stores just in-frame clones and leaves some out. The table includes approximately 2,300,000 clones, less than 95% detected once. CD4+ cell separation produced CD45RA+ naive and CD45RA-negative memory subsets. The chain joins TRBV28 to TRBJ2-7; TRBD1 agrees at 9 bases. Sequencing was performed on naive CD4+ T cells from PBMCs. The subset here: CD45RA+ positively selected. The TCR sequence derives from a man younger than 35 in good health. Some clones in this sample may be carry-over from other donors' samples. CDR3 residues: CASRSGTGRRGQYF. The DNA of the CDR3 is TGTGCCAGCAGGAGCGGGACAGGGCGCCGGGGGCAGTACTTC.